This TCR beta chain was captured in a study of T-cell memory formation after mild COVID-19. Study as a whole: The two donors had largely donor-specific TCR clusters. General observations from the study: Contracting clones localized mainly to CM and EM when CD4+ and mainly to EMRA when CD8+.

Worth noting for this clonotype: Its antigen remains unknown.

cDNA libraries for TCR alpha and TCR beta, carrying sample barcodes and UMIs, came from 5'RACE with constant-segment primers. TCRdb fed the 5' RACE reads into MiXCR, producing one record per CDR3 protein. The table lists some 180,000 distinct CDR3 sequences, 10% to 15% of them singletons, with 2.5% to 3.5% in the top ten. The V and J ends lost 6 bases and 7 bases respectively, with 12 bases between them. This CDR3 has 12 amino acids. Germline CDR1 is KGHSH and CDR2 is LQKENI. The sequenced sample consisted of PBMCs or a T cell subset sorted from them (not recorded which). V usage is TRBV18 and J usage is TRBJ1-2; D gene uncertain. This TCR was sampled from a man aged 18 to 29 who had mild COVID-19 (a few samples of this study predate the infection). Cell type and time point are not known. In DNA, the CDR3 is TGTGCCAGCTCGGCGGCAAGGTCTGGCTACACCTTC. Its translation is CASSAARSGYTF. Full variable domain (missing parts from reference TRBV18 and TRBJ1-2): NAGVMQNPRHLVRRRGQEARLRCSPMKGHSHVYWYRQLPEEGLKFMVYLQKENIIDESGMPKERFSAEFPKEGPSILRIQQVVRGDSAAYFCASSAARSGYTFGSGTRLTVV.